The entry below gives a single T cell receptor beta chain sequence along with its context. It has no known antigen specificity. No much larger clone exists at a distance of one base, and base qualities are not known. Libraries came from the immunoSEQ multiplex PCR assay. For most patients, genomic DNA was isolated with the Qiagen DNeasy Blood and Tissue Kit and sent frozen to Adaptive Biotechnologies for TCR sequencing. Adaptive Biotechnologies carried out high-throughput TCR-beta CDR3 sequencing of genomic DNA for most patients. The study's own analysis went as follows. Adaptive's ImmunoSEQ software supplied the TCR sequencing data for 18 patients, while MiXCR and VDJtools were used to process three other patients. To correct CD4 versus CD8 sorting errors, any sequence found in both subsets at a frequency ratio below 5:1 was removed. CDR3 nucleotide sequences shared between donor and recipient were removed because their origin could not be assigned. To count as alloreactive, a clone needed at least 2-fold expansion over unstimulated cells and a minimum CFSE-low frequency of 0.002% (template counts) or 0.001% (read counts). Clones detected in sequenced pre-transplant spleen, lymph node, or MLR CFSE-low populations of the donor or recipient were defined as mappable. The cumulative frequency of alloreactive clones was calculated as a percentage of all sequences, weighted by copy number. Not all clones reach the TCRdb copy of this immuneACCESS table, which keeps in-frame sequences only. Checked studies attribute under half of the gap to unresolved V genes and leave the rest unexplained. The V and J calls and the clone size are those of that table, but D and trimming were determined from the DNA. This sample holds about 41,000 clones; about 95% were observed only once. The top ten hold about 0.5% of the sample.

The time point label for this specimen denotes: cells obtained before transplantation from donor or recipient. CD3+CD4+ and CD3+CD8+ populations were FACS-sorted from unstimulated pre-transplant donor and recipient cells taken from spleen or lymph nodes. The source of the sample is a study of graft-versus-host responses after intestinal transplantation (dated by TCRdb to the early 2020s). In the study overall: The transplants that recipients received were multivisceral, liver-intestinal, or isolated intestinal. Every recipient was given anti-thymocyte globulin induction, then maintenance tacrolimus and steroids for around three years. Bulk TCR-beta CDR3 sequencing was used to track graft-versus-host and host-versus-graft alloreactive T cell clones in the graft, circulation and bone marrow after intestinal transplantation. Alloreactive clones were identified by sequencing pre-transplant mixed lymphocyte reaction products and comparing them with unstimulated pre-transplant donor and recipient T cells. The cohort enrolled under 25 intestinal transplant recipients including one retransplant, and 3 patients lacking pretransplant specimens were excluded. A peak of at least 4% donor T cells among recipient peripheral blood mononuclear cells was the definition used for donor T cell macrochimerism. Samples from a few later patients were sequenced in-house on an Illumina MiSeq with MiXCR processing rather than by the commercial service.

Broad study findings and their caveats: Peak levels of circulating GvH clones were associated with declines in HvG clones early after transplant. Patients with donor T cell macrochimerism had high GvH to HvG T cell clonal ratios in their allografts. Conclusions were limited by the relatively low number and heterogeneity of intestinal transplant patients. GvH clones were detected in recipient bone marrow, and some appeared earlier in ileal mucosa or blood, consistent with an intestinal mucosal origin.

Per the germline V gene, MNHNS is the CDR1 and SASEGT is the CDR2. The CDR3 covers 14 residues, taking in both the cysteine and the phenylalanine. Only the CDR3 DNA stays, 42 bases, in frame from base 1. V loses 9 bases at its end and J loses 11 bases; junction bases beyond the gene matches: 8. Sequencing used unstimulated CD8+ T cells sorted from spleen or lymph node cells, obtained before transplant. The sequence links TRBV6-1 to TRBJ1-6; the junction holds 12 bases that match TRBD1. The origin of this receptor is a human donor who was the organ donor for an intestinal transplant. The bases read TGTGCCAGTCTTAGGGACAGGGGGCTTCCACCCCTCCACTTT. It translates as CASLRDRGLPPLHF.